This record looks at one T cell receptor beta chain sequence and its context. The source of the sample is a study of T cells expressing NK-cell markers. Turning to the study itself: Repertoire data for TCR beta were derived from sorted T cells (CD3+CD56+NKG2C+, CD3+CD56+NKG2C- and CD3+CD56-NKG2C+). HCMV serostatus: seven of eight sequenced donors positive, one negative.

TCR beta cDNA was made by 5'RACE template switching with UMIs. Reanalyzing the 5' RACE reads, TCRdb keeps one entry per CDR3 protein, without DNA. The sample table includes about 460,000 distinct CDR3 sequences. Germline-derived CDR1 and CDR2 are MDHEN and SYDVKM. The CDR3 has 14 amino acids. The specimen was blood T cells: a sorted CD56 or NKG2C T cell subset, CD4+ or CD8+ T cells, or bulk PBMC T cells (not recorded which). The receptor comes from a woman aged 45 to 65 in good health. This sequence joins TRBV28 and TRBJ2-5; the TRBD2 assignment by TCRdb is unverifiable without DNA. The CDR3 loop is CATRTSGNRETQYF.